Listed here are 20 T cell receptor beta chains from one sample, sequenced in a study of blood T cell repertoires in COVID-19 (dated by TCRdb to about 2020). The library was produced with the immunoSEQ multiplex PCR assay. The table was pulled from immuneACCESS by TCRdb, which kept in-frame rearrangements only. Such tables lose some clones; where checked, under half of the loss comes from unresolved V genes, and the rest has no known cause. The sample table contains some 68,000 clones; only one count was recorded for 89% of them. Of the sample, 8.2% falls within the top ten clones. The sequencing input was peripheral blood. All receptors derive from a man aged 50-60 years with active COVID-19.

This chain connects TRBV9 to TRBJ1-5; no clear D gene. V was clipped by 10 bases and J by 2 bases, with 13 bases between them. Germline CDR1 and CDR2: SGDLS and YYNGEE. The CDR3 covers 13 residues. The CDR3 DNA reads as TGTGCCGTGACCGGTGAGGGCAATCAGCCCCAGCATTTT. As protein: CAVTGEGNQPQHF.

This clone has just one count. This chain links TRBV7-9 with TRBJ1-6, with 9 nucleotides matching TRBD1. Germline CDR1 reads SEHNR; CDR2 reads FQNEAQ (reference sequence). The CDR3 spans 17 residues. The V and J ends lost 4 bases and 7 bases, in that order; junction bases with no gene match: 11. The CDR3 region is CASSSGEDRGVNSPLHF. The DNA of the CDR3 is TGTGCCAGCAGCTCCGGAGAGGACAGGGGAGTCAATTCACCCCTCCACTTT.

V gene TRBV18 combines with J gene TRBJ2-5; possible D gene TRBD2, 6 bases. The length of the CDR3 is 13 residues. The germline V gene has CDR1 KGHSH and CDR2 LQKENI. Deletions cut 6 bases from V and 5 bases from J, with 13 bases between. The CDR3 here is CASSPPGRETQYF. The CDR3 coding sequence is TGTGCCAGCTCCCCGCCAGGGAGGGAGACCCAGTACTTC.

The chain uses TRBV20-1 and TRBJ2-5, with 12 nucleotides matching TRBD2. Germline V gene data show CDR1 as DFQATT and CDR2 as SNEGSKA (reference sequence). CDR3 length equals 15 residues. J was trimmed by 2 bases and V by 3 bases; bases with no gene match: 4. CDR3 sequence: CSASGLAGRQETQYF. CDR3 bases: TGCAGTGCTAGTGGACTAGCGGGGAGACAAGAGACCCAGTACTTC.

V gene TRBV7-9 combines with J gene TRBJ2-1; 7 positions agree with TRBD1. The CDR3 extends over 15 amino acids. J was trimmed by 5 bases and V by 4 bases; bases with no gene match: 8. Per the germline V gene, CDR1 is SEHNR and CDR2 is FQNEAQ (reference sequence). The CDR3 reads CASSSKGGDDNEQFF. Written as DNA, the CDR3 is TGTGCCAGCAGCTCAAAAGGGGGCGACGACAATGAGCAGTTCTTC.

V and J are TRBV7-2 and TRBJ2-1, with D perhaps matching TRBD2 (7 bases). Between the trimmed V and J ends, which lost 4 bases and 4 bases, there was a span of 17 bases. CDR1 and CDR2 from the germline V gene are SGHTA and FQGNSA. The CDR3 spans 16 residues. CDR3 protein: CASSSEGRGLYNEQFF. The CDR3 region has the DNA TGTGCCAGCAGCTCGGAGGGGCGGGGGCTATACAATGAGCAGTTCTTC.

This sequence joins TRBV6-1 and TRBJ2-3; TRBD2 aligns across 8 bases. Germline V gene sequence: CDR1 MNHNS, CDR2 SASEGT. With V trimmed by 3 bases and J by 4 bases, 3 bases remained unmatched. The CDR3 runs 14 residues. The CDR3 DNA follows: TGTGCCAGCAGTGATACTAGCGGAGCAGATACGCAGTATTTT. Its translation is CASSDTSGADTQYF.

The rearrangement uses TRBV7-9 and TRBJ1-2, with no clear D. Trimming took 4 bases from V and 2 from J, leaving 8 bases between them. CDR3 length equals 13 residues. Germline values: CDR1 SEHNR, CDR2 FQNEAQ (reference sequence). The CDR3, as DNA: TGTGCCAGCAGCTCGGGGTTCAACTATGGCTACACCTTC. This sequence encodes CASSSGFNYGYTF.

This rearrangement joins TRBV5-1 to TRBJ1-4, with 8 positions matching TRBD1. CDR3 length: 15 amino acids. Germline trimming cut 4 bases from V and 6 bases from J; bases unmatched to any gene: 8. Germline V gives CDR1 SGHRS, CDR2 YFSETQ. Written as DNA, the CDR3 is TGCGCCAGCAGCATCGCCGGGACAGGCGATGAAAAACTGTTTTTT. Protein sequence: CASSIAGTGDEKLFF.

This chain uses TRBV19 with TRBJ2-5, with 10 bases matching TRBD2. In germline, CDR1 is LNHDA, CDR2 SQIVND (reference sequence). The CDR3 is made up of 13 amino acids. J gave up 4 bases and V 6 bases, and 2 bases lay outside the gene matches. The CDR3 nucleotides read TGTGCCAGTAGAGAGCGGGGGGGAGAGACCCAGTACTTC. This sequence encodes CASRERGGETQYF.

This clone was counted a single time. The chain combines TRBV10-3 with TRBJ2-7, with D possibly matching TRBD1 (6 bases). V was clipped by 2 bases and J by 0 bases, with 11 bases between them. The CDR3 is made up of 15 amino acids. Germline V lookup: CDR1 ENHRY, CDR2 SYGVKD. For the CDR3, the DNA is TGTGCCATCAGTGAGAGAGGGGGACCCTCCTACGAGCAGTACTTC. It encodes CAISERGGPSYEQYF.

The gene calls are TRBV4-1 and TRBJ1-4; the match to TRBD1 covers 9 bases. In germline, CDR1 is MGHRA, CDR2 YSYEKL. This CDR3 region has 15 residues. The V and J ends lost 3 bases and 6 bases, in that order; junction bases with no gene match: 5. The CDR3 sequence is CASSQGQGGDEKLFF. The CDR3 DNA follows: TGCGCCAGCAGCCAGGGACAGGGAGGCGATGAAAAACTGTTTTTT.

In nucleotides, the CDR3 is TGTGCCAGCAGTACGATAGCGGGGGCGAACACCGGGGAGCTGTTTTTT. It is translated as CASSTIAGANTGELFF. The V call is TRBV6-2 or TRBV6-3, the J call TRBJ2-2; 9 nucleotides agree with TRBD2. Germline V gene sequence: CDR1 MNHEY, CDR2 SVGEGT. The CDR3 spans 16 residues. The junction had 4 bases not matched to a gene; V was cut back by 5 bases and J by 0 bases.

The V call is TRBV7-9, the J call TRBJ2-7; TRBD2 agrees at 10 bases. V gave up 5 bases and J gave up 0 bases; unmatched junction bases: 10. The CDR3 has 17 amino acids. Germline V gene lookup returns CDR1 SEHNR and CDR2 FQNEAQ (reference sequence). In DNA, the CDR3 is TGTGCCAGCAGCCCACCTCTCGGGACTAGCGACTCCTACGAGCAGTACTTC. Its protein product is CASSPPLGTSDSYEQYF.

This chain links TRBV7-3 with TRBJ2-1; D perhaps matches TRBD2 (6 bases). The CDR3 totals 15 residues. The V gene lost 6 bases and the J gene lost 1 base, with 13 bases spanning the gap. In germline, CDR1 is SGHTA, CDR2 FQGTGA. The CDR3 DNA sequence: TGTGCCAGCAGGGCTACGGGACTTTCCTACAATGAGCAGTTCTTC. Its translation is CASRATGLSYNEQFF.

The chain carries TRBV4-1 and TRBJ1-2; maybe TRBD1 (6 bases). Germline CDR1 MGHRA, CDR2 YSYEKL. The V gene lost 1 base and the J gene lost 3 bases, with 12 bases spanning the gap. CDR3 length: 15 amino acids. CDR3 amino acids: CASSQAFTGYYGYTF. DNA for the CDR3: TGCGCCAGCAGCCAAGCGTTCACAGGGTACTATGGCTACACCTTC.

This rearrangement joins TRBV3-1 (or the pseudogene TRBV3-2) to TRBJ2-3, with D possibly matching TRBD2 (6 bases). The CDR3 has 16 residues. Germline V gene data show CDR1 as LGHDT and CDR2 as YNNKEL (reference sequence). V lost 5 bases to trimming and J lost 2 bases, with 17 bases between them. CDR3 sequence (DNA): TGTGCCAGCAGCAGAACTAGCTATAGGGACACAGATACGCAGTATTTT. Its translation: CASSRTSYRDTDTQYF.

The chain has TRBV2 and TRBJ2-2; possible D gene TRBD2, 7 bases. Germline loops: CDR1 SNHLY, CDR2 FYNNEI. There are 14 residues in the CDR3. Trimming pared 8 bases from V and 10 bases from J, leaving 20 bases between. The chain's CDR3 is CASHIRGGGEELFF. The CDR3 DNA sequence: TGTGCCAGCCACATACGTGGGGGGGGCGAGGAGCTGTTTTTT.

The CDR3 here is CASSQEWAGTYNSPLHF. The CDR3 DNA follows: TGCGCCAGCAGCCAAGAGTGGGCGGGCACCTATAATTCACCCCTCCACTTT. The chain is built from TRBV4-3 and TRBJ1-6; D is uncertain. Trimming removed 0 bases from V and 2 bases from J, with 11 bases in between. Germline-derived CDR1 and CDR2 are LGHNA and YSLEER. The CDR3 has 17 amino acids.

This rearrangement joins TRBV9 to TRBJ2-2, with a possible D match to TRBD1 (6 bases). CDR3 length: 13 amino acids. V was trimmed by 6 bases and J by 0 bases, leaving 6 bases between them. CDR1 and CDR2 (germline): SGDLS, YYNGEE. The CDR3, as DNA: TGTGCCAGCAACAGGGCGAACACCGGGGAGCTGTTTTTT. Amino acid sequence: CASNRANTGELFF.